The sequence of this TCR beta chain was determined in a study of tumor-infiltrating lymphocytes in primary liver carcinoma. Germline V gene data show CDR1 as MDHEN and CDR2 as SYDVKM. CDR3 length: 15 residues. V gave up 3 bases and J gave up 0 bases, with 11 bases separating them. DNA and RNA were both co-extracted from roughly 18-30 mg of bulk tissue that had not been sorted. Production of TCR beta cDNA used around 460 ng total RNA together with a constant-region primer. The TCR beta library was amplified through three nested multiplex PCR rounds in a modified ARM-PCR procedure. For around 11 cycles apiece, the opening two PCR rounds ran with TRBV1-TRBV30 forward primers and a C-beta reverse primer. TCRdb re-derived calls from the multiplex PCR reads in MiXCR, one entry per CDR3 protein. This sample carries about 130,000 distinct CDR3 sequences, 64% of them seen once, and the ten largest clones take less than 10%.

The clonotype comes from a woman aged 55-69 years with primary liver carcinoma and hepatitis B virus infection. The sample consisted of liver tumor tissue from sampling region 3. The sample's subset: tumor region T3, left-lateral pole. The rearrangement uses TRBV28 and TRBJ1-2; unclear D gene. CDR3 sequence reads: CASSFMLTPNYGYTF. The CDR3 DNA reads TGTGCCAGCAGTTTTATGCTCACCCCTAACTATGGCTACACCTTC.